The T cell receptor beta chain under discussion was sequenced for a study of blood T cell repertoires in COVID-19. Across the whole study: PBMCs, B-cell-depleted T cells, or T cells were the source of the cDNA or gDNA that made up the material.

This CDR3 has 14 amino acids. CDR1 LNHDA and CDR2 SQIVND come from the germline V gene (reference sequence). Germline trimming cut 9 bases from V and 5 bases from J; bases unmatched to any gene: 13. Using immunoSEQ multiplex PCR, the repertoire was profiled, and TCRdb retains in-frame clones only, with some absent. The sample has about 40,000 clones, roughly nine tenths seen once. This chain connects TRBV19 to TRBJ2-7, with 7 bases lining up with TRBD1. This TCR was recovered from a man in his 70s with active COVID-19. The sequenced sample was peripheral blood. CDR3 residues: CASQDRSSSHEQYF. In nucleotides, the CDR3 is TGTGCCAGCCAGGACAGGTCCTCCTCGCACGAGCAGTACTTC. Variable domain in full (rest from reference TRBV19 and TRBJ2-7): DGGITQSPKYLFRKEGQNVTLSCEQNLNHDAMYWYRQDPGQGLRLIYYSQIVNDFQKGDIAEGYSVSREKKESFPLTVTSAQKNPTAFYLCASQDRSSSHEQYFGPGTRLTVT.